The T cell receptor beta chain described here comes from a study of OX40 agonist ivuxolimab in advanced cancers. Study-wide results and limits: Clonal expansion was seen in CD4+ and CD8+ blood T cells by week 6 at 0.1 to 3.0 mg/kg. The study found that CD8+ T cells averaged more expanded clones than CD4+.

Repertoires were generated with immunoSEQ multiplex PCR, while TCRdb's copy carries only in-frame clones and drops some. The sample records roughly 60,000 clones, about 90% being singletons. Turning to this clone: Its antigen is unknown.

Autoimmune disease history or systemic immunosuppression disqualified patients. The study sampled blood at baseline, cycle 4 day 1, and cycle 7 day 1. CDR1 is SQVTM, CDR2 ANQGSEA, per germline. Trimming pared 4 bases from V and 6 bases from J, leaving 9 bases between. This CDR3 comprises 11 residues. Sequences were derived from CD4+ or CD8+ T cells sorted from blood, sampled in a trial of the OX40 agonist ivuxolimab. This clonotype was obtained from an adult with an advanced solid tumor such as melanoma, head and neck, liver or kidney cancer. The chain is built from TRBV29-1 and TRBJ1-2; perhaps TRBD1 as D (5 bases). The CDR3 is CSVVRGNGYTF. CDR3 DNA sequence: TGCAGCGTTGTAAGGGGAAATGGCTACACCTTC.